Listed below are T cell receptor beta chains from one sample, sequenced in a study of blood T cell repertoires in COVID-19. Data came from immunoSEQ multiplex PCR; TCRdb stores just in-frame clones and leaves some out. The sample lists about 350,000 clones; over 75% were seen once. What was sequenced was PBMCs or T cells enriched from blood (not recorded which). The receptors were gathered from a woman aged 25 to 39 who had recovered from COVID-19. The CDR3 runs from the conserved cysteine through the conserved F or W. D genes are given only for firm matches. Rows may omit the clone size; those that give it use once, few, many or a size class.

clone_size	d_call	v_call	j_call	cdr3_nt	cdr3_aa
-	-	TRBV30	TRBJ2-7	TGTGCCTGGAGTGCGGGACTGCTAAACGAGCAGTACTTC	CAWSAGLLNEQYF
-	TRBD1	TRBV30	TRBJ1-4	TGTGCTTCACTGACAGGGGTCGGCGAAAAACTGTTTTTT	CASLTGVGEKLFF
-	-	TRBV27	TRBJ1-5	TGTGCCAGCAGCTTGACAGGTTCCCGCAATCAGCCCCAGCATTTT	CASSLTGSRNQPQHF
-	-	TRBV2	TRBJ1-3	TGTGCCAGCAGTGACCGAGGGCGACGCTCTGGAAACACCATATATTTT	CASSDRGRRSGNTIYF
-	-	TRBV9	TRBJ1-2	TGTGCCAGCCGACAGTCTGAACGGCCCGGGGGAGTTGGCTACACCTTC	CASRQSERPGGVGYTF
-	-	TRBV5-1	TRBJ2-7	TGCGCCAGCAGCTTAGGGAGTGAGGTAGTATCGTACGAGCAGTACTTC	CASSLGSEVVSYEQYF
-	TRBD1	TRBV28	TRBJ2-5	TGTGCCAGCAGTTGGGGGACAGGCGTGGAGACCCAGTACTTC	CASSWGTGVETQYF
-	-	TRBV29-1	TRBJ1-1	TGCTCCTCCAACTCAGGGGTCGGGAACACTGAAGCTTTCTTT	CSSNSGVGNTEAFF
-	-	TRBV28	TRBJ2-1	TGTGCCAGCAGCAAGAGAAACACGGGTACAATCGATGAGCAGTTCTTC	CASSKRNTGTIDEQFF
-	-	TRBV7-2	TRBJ2-3	TGTGCCAGCAGCTCCGGACGGTCCCTCCCAGGGGCGCAGTATTTT	CASSSGRSLPGAQYF
few	TRBD2	TRBV6-1	TRBJ2-7	TGTGCCAGCAGTGAAGCCCAGCGGGGGACTGACGAGCAGTACTTC	CASSEAQRGTDEQYF
-	-	TRBV28	TRBJ1-3	TGTGCCAGCAGGGACCTAACCCCGACAGGTAGCTCTGGAAACACCATATATTTT	CASRDLTPTGSSGNTIYF
-	-	TRBV5-5	TRBJ2-3	TGTGCCAGCAGCCCACAGGGTTTGGCAGATACGCAGTATTTT	CASSPQGLADTQYF
-	-	TRBV4-2	TRBJ2-3	TGTGCCAGCAGCCAAGAGACTAGTTGGGTCCCAGATACGCAGTATTTT	CASSQETSWVPDTQYF
-	-	TRBV30	TRBJ1-6	TGTGCCTGCGCATATCTGGGGCTTAATTCACCCCTCCACTTT	CACAYLGLNSPLHF
-	TRBD1	TRBV19	TRBJ1-5	TGTGCCAGTAGTACCCGGACAGGGCCCAATCAGCCCCAGCATTTT	CASSTRTGPNQPQHF
-	-	TRBV5-4	TRBJ1-4	TGTGCCAGCAGCTTGGGTGGTCAGGGAGGCCAGGCTAATGAAAAACTGTTTTTT	CASSLGGQGGQANEKLFF
once	TRBD2	TRBV5-4	TRBJ2-7	TGTGCCAGCAGCTTCGGGGGGGCCATTTTCCACGAGCAGTACTTC	CASSFGGAIFHEQYF
-	-	TRBV28	TRBJ1-2	TGTGCCAGCGGTCTGGGAGGAAACTATGGCTACACCTTC	CASGLGGNYGYTF
-	-	TRBV21-1	TRBJ1-2	TGTGCCAGCAGCACCCGACAGAATCGTCGGGGCTACACCTTC	CASSTRQNRRGYTF
once	-	TRBV2	TRBJ2-1	TGTGCCAGCAGTGAACGGCAGGGGGGTGAGCAGTTCTTC	CASSERQGGEQFF
-	-	TRBV7-2	TRBJ2-1	TGTGCCAGCAGCTTAGCGGCCAGCTCCTACAATGAGCAGTTCTTC	CASSLAASSYNEQFF
-	-	TRBV3-1/TRBV3-2	TRBJ2-4	TGTGCCAGCAGCCAAGATTCGAACATTCAGTACTTC	CASSQDSNIQYF
-	TRBD1	TRBV7-2	TRBJ2-4	TGTGCCAGCAGCTTACAGGGGGTCAAAAACATTCAGTACTTC	CASSLQGVKNIQYF
once	-	TRBV5-6	TRBJ2-2	TGTGCCAGCAGCCCCAGGATCCTGGCGAACGCCGGGGAGCTGTTTTTT	CASSPRILANAGELFF
-	-	TRBV6-5	TRBJ2-6	TGTGCCAGCAGTTTCGGACAGTCTGGGGCCAACGTCCTGACTTTC	CASSFGQSGANVLTF
-	-	TRBV5-8	TRBJ1-5	TGTGCCAGCAGCTTGGACGGTAGCAATCAGCCCCAGCATTTT	CASSLDGSNQPQHF
-	-	TRBV20-1	TRBJ2-5	TGCAGTGCGAGGACAGAAGAGACCCAGTACTTC	CSARTEETQYF
-	TRBD2	TRBV2	TRBJ2-3	TGTGCCAGCAGTCCAAGGGCCAGCGGGGGATTAGATACGCAGTATTTT	CASSPRASGGLDTQYF
-	-	TRBV12-3/TRBV12-4	TRBJ1-1	TGTGCCAGCAGTATTACAGGGTCCACTGAAGCTTTCTTT	CASSITGSTEAFF
-	-	TRBV2	TRBJ1-6	TGTGCCAGCAGTGGGGGCGGAAGACAGAATTCACCCCTCCACTTT	CASSGGGRQNSPLHF
-	-	TRBV5-1	TRBJ2-7	TGCGCCAGCAGCTTGGAGGGCAGGGGTTACGAGCAGTACTTC	CASSLEGRGYEQYF
-	TRBD1	TRBV7-9	TRBJ2-5	TGTGCCAGCAGCTTAGACATCGACAGGGGGAGCGAGACCCAGTACTTC	CASSLDIDRGSETQYF
-	-	TRBV30	TRBJ1-4	TGTGCCTGGAGTGTGGGGGCAGGGACTAATGAAAAACTGTTTTTT	CAWSVGAGTNEKLFF
few	-	TRBV12-2	TRBJ2-1	TGTGCAAGTCCCCTTAATGAGCAGTTCTTC	CASPLNEQFF
-	-	TRBV7-2	TRBJ1-3	TGTGCCAGCAGCTTAGTGTTCAGGGAAACCGGAAACACCATATATTTT	CASSLVFRETGNTIYF
-	-	TRBV6-5	TRBJ2-7	TGTGCCAGCAGCAGACTCAGGGGCGGCTACGAGCAGTACTTC	CASSRLRGGYEQYF
-	TRBD1	TRBV5-1	TRBJ2-5	TGCGCCAGCAGCTTCCGACAGGGGGCGCGAGAGACCCAGTACTTC	CASSFRQGARETQYF
-	-	TRBV18	TRBJ1-5	TGTGCCAGCTCGCTTGCAACAGAGAGCAATCAGCCCCAGCATTTT	CASSLATESNQPQHF
-	TRBD2	TRBV11-2	TRBJ2-2	TGTGCCAGCAGCCCTGGACTAGCGGTGGGGGAGCTGTTTTTT	CASSPGLAVGELFF
once	-	TRBV18	TRBJ1-1	TGTGCCAGCTCACCGGGGAGGGTGAATGAAGCTTTCTTT	CASSPGRVNEAFF
-	TRBD1	TRBV27	TRBJ1-2	TGTGCCAGCAGCCGATCTCCGGGACAGGGGGGAGCTAACTATGGCTACACCTTC	CASSRSPGQGGANYGYTF
-	TRBD1	TRBV19	TRBJ2-4	TGTGCCAGTAGTATCGACAGGGGGCTGGTCAAAAACATTCAGTACTTC	CASSIDRGLVKNIQYF
-	-	TRBV28	TRBJ1-2	TGTGCCAGCAGTTTAGCCCGGACATCCGCACCTTATGGCTACACCTTC	CASSLARTSAPYGYTF
-	-	TRBV6-1	TRBJ1-1	TGTGCCAGCAGCCAGCGGGGAGGGGAAGCTGAAGCTTTCTTT	CASSQRGGEAEAFF
-	TRBD2	TRBV19	TRBJ2-1	TGTGCCAGTAGTTCCGACCACCTAGCGGGGGCCACCTACAATGAGCAGTTCTTC	CASSSDHLAGATYNEQFF
-	-	TRBV5-1	TRBJ1-1	TGCGCCAGCAGCTTTGGTCAGGGGAGATTGGACACTGAAGCTTTCTTT	CASSFGQGRLDTEAFF
-	-	TRBV12-3/TRBV12-4	TRBJ1-6	TGTGCCAGCAGTTTTTCCGGCAGGCGACCCCTCCACTTT	CASSFSGRRPLHF
-	-	TRBV5-5	TRBJ2-7	TGTGCCAGCAGCTTGGCGACAGCTAACCCCTCCTACGAGCAGTACTTC	CASSLATANPSYEQYF
-	TRBD1	TRBV28	TRBJ1-5	TGTGCCAGCAGTTTTACATCAGGGGGTCATCAGCCCCAGCATTTT	CASSFTSGGHQPQHF
-	-	TRBV12-3/TRBV12-4	TRBJ1-3	TGTGCCAGCACCCTCTCTGGAAACACCATATATTTT	CASTLSGNTIYF
-	-	TRBV19	TRBJ2-5	TGTGCCAGTAGTATTCCAGGGTCTGAGACCCAGTACTTC	CASSIPGSETQYF
-	TRBD1	TRBV2	TRBJ2-2	TGTGCCAGCAGCGAGACAGGGGGCGCTGGGAACACCGGGGAGCTGTTTTTT	CASSETGGAGNTGELFF
-	TRBD2	TRBV2	TRBJ2-2	TGTGCCGGGGCCCCTAGCGGGGTGGAAACCGGGGAGCTGTTTTTT	CAGAPSGVETGELFF
-	TRBD1	TRBV7-9	TRBJ1-5	TGTGCCAGCAGCTCCCCACAGGGGGGGCCAGTGGATGGACCCCAGCATTTT	CASSSPQGGPVDGPQHF
once	-	TRBV6-1	TRBJ2-5	TGTGCCAGCAGTGAAGCTGGGTTTTGGGGCCAGGAGACCCAGTACTTC	CASSEAGFWGQETQYF